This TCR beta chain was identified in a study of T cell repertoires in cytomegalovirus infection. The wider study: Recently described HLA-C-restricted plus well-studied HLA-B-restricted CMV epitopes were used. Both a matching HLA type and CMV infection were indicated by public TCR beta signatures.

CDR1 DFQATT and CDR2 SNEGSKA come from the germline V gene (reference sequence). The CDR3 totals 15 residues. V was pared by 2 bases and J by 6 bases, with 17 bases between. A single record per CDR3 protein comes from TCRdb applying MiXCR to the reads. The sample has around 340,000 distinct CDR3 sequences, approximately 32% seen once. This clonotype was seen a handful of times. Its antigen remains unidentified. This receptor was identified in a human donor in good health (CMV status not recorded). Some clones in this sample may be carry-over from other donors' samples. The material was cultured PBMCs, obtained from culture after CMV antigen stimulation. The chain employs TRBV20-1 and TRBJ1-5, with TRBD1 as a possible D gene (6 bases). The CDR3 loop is CSARTLRETGQPQHF. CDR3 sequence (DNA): TGCAGTGCTAGAACCCTTAGGGAGACAGGTCAGCCCCAGCATTTT.